This T cell receptor (beta chain) stems from a study of blood T cell repertoires in COVID-19. Study-level information: Italy, Spain and the United States were the sources of the convalescent and acute COVID-19 samples. The analysed material was cDNA or gDNA that came from T cells, B-cell-depleted T cells, or PBMCs.

Patients at the Seattle site were enrolled during active infection and followed longitudinally. Germline CDR1 LNHDA, CDR2 SQIVND (reference sequence). The CDR3 extends over 14 amino acids. Trimming pared 4 bases from V and 4 bases from J, leaving 11 bases between. In the authors' workflow: Amplification from reference gene primers served as the basis for estimated nucleated cell counts. The data were produced by immunoSEQ multiplex PCR, yet TCRdb's version contains in-frame clones alone and is incomplete. V and J calls plus clone size are reproduced from that table; the DNA served to infer D and trimming. The sample has under 250,000 clones, just over 85% seen once.

The receptor was isolated from a man aged 45 to 65 with COVID-19, enrolled during active disease. The J gene is TRBJ2-1, the V gene TRBV19; tentatively, D is TRBD2 (5 bases). Sequences were obtained from peripheral blood. Here the CDR3 DNA reads TGTGCCAGTAGTAGGGAGTCCCTTTACAATGAGCAGTTCTTC. Translated, it gives CASSRESLYNEQFF. Based on the CDR3 plus reference TRBV19 and TRBJ2-1, the full variable domain is DGGITQSPKYLFRKEGQNVTLSCEQNLNHDAMYWYRQDPGQGLRLIYYSQIVNDFQKGDIAEGYSVSREKKESFPLTVTSAQKNPTAFYLCASSRESLYNEQFFGPGTRLTVL.